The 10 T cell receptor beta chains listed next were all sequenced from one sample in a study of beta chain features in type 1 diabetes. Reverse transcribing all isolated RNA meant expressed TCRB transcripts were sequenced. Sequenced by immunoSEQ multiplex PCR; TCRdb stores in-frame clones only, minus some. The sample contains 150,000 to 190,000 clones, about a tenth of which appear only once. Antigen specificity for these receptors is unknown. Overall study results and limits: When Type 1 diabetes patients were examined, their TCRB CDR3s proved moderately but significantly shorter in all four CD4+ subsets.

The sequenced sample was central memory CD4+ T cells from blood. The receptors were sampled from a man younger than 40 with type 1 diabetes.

Written as DNA, the CDR3 is TGTGCCAGCAGTTCTGCTAGCGGGAGCTCCTACGAGCAGTACTTC. Its protein is CASSSASGSSYEQYF. V gene TRBV27 combines with J gene TRBJ2-7; TRBD2 agrees at 10 bases. V shed 4 bases and J 0 bases; nucleotides not matched to a gene: 3. Germline CDR1 and CDR2: MNHEY and SMNVEV (reference sequence). This CDR3 has 15 amino acids.

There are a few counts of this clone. The DNA of the CDR3 is TGTGCCAGTTCCCGGGACAGGGCCAACGCGGGGTACTTC. It specifies CASSRDRANAGYF. The chain is built from TRBV28 and TRBJ2-7, with 9 nucleotides matching TRBD1. Germline V gene sequence: CDR1 MDHEN, CDR2 SYDVKM. CDR3 size: 13 residues. Germline trimming cut 9 bases from V and 12 bases from J; bases unmatched to any gene: 15.

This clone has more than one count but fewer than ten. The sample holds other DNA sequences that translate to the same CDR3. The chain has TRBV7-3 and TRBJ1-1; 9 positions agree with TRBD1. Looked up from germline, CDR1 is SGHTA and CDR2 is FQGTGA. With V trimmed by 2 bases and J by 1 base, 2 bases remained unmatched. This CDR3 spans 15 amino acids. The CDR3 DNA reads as TGTGCCAGCAGCTTATTGGGACAGGGGAACACTGAAGCTTTCTTT. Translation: CASSLLGQGNTEAFF.

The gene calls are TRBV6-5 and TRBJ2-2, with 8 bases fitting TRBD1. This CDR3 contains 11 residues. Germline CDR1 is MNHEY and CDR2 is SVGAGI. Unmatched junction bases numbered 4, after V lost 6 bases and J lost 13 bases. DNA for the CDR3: TGTGCCAGCAGCCGACAGGGGCGGCTGTTTTTT. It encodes CASSRQGRLFF.

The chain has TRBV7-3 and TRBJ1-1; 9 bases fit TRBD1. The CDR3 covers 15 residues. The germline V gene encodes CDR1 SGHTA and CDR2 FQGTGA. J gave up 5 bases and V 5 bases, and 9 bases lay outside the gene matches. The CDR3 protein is CASSAQQGAWTEAFF. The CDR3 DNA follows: TGTGCCAGCAGCGCGCAACAGGGGGCTTGGACTGAAGCTTTCTTT.

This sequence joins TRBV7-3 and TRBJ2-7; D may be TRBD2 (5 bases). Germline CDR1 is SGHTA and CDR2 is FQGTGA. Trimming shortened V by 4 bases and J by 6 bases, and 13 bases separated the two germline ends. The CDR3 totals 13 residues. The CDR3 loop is CASSSGTEAEQYF. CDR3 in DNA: TGTGCCAGCAGCTCGGGAACGGAGGCCGAGCAGTACTTC.

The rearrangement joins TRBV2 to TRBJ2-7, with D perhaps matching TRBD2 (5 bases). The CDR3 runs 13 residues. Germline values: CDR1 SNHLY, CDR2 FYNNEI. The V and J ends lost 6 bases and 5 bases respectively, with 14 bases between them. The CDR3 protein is CASRARGGNEQYF. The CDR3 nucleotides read TGTGCCAGCAGAGCCCGGGGTGGAAACGAGCAGTACTTC. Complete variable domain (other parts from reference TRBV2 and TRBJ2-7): EPEVTQTPSHQVTQMGQEVILRCVPISNHLYFYWYRQILGQKVEFLVSFYNNEISEKSEIFDDQFSVERPDGSNFTLKIRSTKLEDSAMYFCASRARGGNEQYFGPGTRLTVT.

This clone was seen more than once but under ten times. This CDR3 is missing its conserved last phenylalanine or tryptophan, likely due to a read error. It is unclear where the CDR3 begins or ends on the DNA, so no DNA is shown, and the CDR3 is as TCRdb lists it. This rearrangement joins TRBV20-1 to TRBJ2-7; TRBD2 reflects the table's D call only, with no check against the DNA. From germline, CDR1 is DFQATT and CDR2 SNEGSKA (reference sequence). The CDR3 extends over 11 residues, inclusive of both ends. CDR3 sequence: CSASLGDTLEG.

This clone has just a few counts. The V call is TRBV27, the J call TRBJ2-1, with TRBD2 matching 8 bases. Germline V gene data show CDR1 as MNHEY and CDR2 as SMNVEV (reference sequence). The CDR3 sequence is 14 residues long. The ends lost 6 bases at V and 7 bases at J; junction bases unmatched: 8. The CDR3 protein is CASRNLAGANEQFF. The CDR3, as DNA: TGTGCCAGCAGGAACCTAGCGGGTGCGAATGAGCAGTTCTTC.

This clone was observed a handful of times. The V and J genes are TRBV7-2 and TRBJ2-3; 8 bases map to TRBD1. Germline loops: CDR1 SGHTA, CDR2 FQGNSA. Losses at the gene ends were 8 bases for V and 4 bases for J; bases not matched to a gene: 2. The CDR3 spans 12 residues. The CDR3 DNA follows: TGTGCCAGCCAGGGGGCCTCAGATACGCAGTATTTT. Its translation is CASQGASDTQYF.